The clone carrying this T cell receptor beta chain came up a few times. V lost 0 bases and J 5 bases, leaving 11 bases between the germline ends. The CDR3 loop spans 15 amino acids. Looked up from germline, CDR1 is LNHDA and CDR2 is SQIVND (reference sequence). This sample was included in a study of blood T cell repertoires in COVID-19. About the study: COVID-19 samples from acute and convalescent phases originated in the United States, Italy and Spain. Sample material is recorded as cDNA or gDNA derived from T cells, B-cell-depleted T cells, or PBMCs.

Only in-frame clones appear in the TCRdb table, and some are missing; sequencing was by immunoSEQ multiplex PCR. The sample contains about 110,000 clones, approximately 81% of which appear only once. The chain carries TRBV19 and TRBJ1-5; possible D gene TRBD1, 5 bases. Sequences were obtained from peripheral blood. This TCR was recovered from a man in his forties with acute or convalescent COVID-19. In nucleotides, the CDR3 is TGTGCCAGTAGTATAGATTTGACAGCCCATCAGCCCCAGCATTTT. As protein: CASSIDLTAHQPQHF.